These 23 T cell receptor beta chains originate from one sample sequenced in a study of Ad26.COV2.S vaccination and SARS-CoV-2 variants. As to treatment: around 19 received Ad26.COV2.S at low or high dose, single or two shots; about 5 received placebo; per-sample allocation not given. Specimens were obtained on day 63 following the first vaccine or placebo injection. TCRdb's copy holds only in-frame clones and misses some; the assay was immunoSEQ multiplex PCR. The sample has about 280,000 clones, around 87% seen once. This material consisted of peripheral blood, taken in a trial of Ad26.COV2.S vaccine versus placebo. The source is a person aged 18 to 65 who received the Ad26.COV2.S COVID-19 vaccine or a placebo.

The chain carries TRBV4-3 and TRBJ2-7; 8 bases line up with TRBD1. This CDR3 spans 17 amino acids. With V trimmed by 4 bases and J by 5 bases, 16 bases remained unmatched. CDR1 and CDR2 (germline): LGHNA, YSLEER. The chain's CDR3 is CASSRYKGTGDRNEQYF. The CDR3 coding sequence is TGCGCCAGCAGCCGATACAAGGGGACCGGGGACAGGAACGAGCAGTACTTC.

The table lists this clone with a count of one. The gene calls are TRBV25-1 and TRBJ2-1; D is perhaps TRBD2 (6 bases). The CDR3 covers 14 residues. Germline V lookup: CDR1 MGHDK, CDR2 SYGVNS. V was pared by 5 bases and J by 3 bases, with 11 bases between. Here the CDR3 reads CASSPQGLYNEQFF. DNA for the CDR3: TGTGCCAGCAGTCCCCAGGGACTCTACAATGAGCAGTTCTTC.

The chain combines TRBV3-1 (or the pseudogene TRBV3-2) with TRBJ2-7; tentatively, D is TRBD2 (6 bases). CDR1 is LGHDT and CDR2 is YNNKEL in the germline V gene (reference sequence). The length of the CDR3 is 15 residues. With 1 base removed from V and 2 bases from J, the gap between germline ends came to 12 bases. Here the CDR3 reads CASSQVPAGTYEQYF. The CDR3 DNA reads as TGTGCCAGCAGCCAAGTCCCGGCGGGGACCTACGAGCAGTACTTC.

The J gene is TRBJ1-2, the V gene TRBV10-3; 11 bases align to TRBD1. This CDR3 contains 16 residues. The trim removed 0 bases at V and 4 bases at J, leaving 4 bases unmatched. From germline, CDR1 is ENHRY and CDR2 SYGVKD. CDR3 DNA sequence: TGTGCCATCAGTGAGTCGGGGGACAGGGGGGCCTATGGCTACACCTTC. Protein product: CAISESGDRGAYGYTF.

The chain carries TRBV19 and TRBJ1-5, with D unclear. The CDR3 loop spans 12 amino acids. The germline V gene encodes CDR1 LNHDA and CDR2 SQIVND (reference sequence). Trimming took 5 bases from V and 6 from J, leaving 8 bases between them. The CDR3, as DNA: TGTGCCAGTAGTTCCGACGTTCAGCCCCAGCATTTT. Translation gives CASSSDVQPQHF.

This clone was found a few times. The gene calls are TRBV3-1 (or the pseudogene TRBV3-2) and TRBJ1-2; D ambiguous. V lost 0 bases, J lost 5 bases, and 13 bases lay in between. CDR1 is LGHDT and CDR2 is YNNKEL in the germline V gene (reference sequence). This CDR3 has 15 amino acids. DNA for the CDR3: TGTGCCAGCAGCCAAGAGGGTCGGATGCTTTATGGCTACACCTTC. It encodes CASSQEGRMLYGYTF.

This chain joins TRBV11-2 and TRBJ1-4; perhaps TRBD1 as D (5 bases). The germline V and J ends were trimmed by 5 bases and 2 bases, with 18 bases remaining between them. Germline CDR1 SGHAT, CDR2 FQNNGV. This CDR3 region has 17 residues. CDR3 bases: TGTGCCAGCAGCCCCGGCCGGGGGAAGGGGACTAATGAAAAACTGTTTTTT. It specifies CASSPGRGKGTNEKLFF.

This clone was seen only once. The chain joins TRBV4-2 to TRBJ2-5, with 9 bases lining up with TRBD2. CDR1 LGHNA and CDR2 YNFKEQ come from the germline V gene. This CDR3 has 17 residues. With V trimmed by 0 bases and J by 2 bases, 7 bases remained unmatched. The DNA for the CDR3 is TGTGCCAGCAGCCAAGATGCCCTAGCGGGGCGGCAAGAGACCCAGTACTTC. It specifies CASSQDALAGRQETQYF.

The chain combines TRBV5-1 with TRBJ2-5; a weak D match, TRBD2 (6 bases). CDR3 length: 16 residues. CDR1 SGHRS and CDR2 YFSETQ come from the germline V gene. V dropped 0 bases and J dropped 2 bases, with 14 bases sitting between them. CDR3 in amino acids: CASSLGGVAAQETQYF. As DNA, the CDR3 is TGCGCCAGCAGCTTGGGGGGTGTAGCGGCTCAAGAGACCCAGTACTTC.

The chain employs TRBV15 and TRBJ1-2, with a tentative D call TRBD1 (6 bases). The CDR3 sequence is 12 residues long. V lost 5 bases, J lost 8 bases, and 12 bases lay in between. CDR1 and CDR2 from the germline V gene are LNHNV and YYDKDF (reference sequence). The CDR3 coding sequence is TGTGCCACCAGCGAGGACAGTTCCGGCTACACCTTC. Translated: CATSEDSSGYTF.

This chain connects TRBV19 to TRBJ1-2; no clear D. The germline V gene encodes CDR1 LNHDA and CDR2 SQIVND (reference sequence). The CDR3 consists of 11 residues. V was clipped by 3 bases and J by 5 bases, with 4 bases between them. CDR3 nucleotide sequence: TGTGCCAGTAGTATGGGGTATGGCTACACCTTC. The encoded protein is CASSMGYGYTF.

On this clone: The same CDR3 is also encoded by other DNA sequences in this sample. The chain couples TRBV3-1 (or the pseudogene TRBV3-2) to TRBJ2-7; D gene ambiguous. This CDR3 is 12 amino acids long. V lost 1 base to trimming and J lost 2 bases, with 3 bases between them. Germline lookup yields CDR1 LGHDT and CDR2 YNNKEL (reference sequence). The CDR3 protein is CASSQVPYEQYF. CDR3 DNA: TGTGCCAGCAGCCAAGTTCCCTACGAGCAGTACTTC.

The chain has TRBV28 and TRBJ2-7; 9 nucleotides align to TRBD1. This CDR3 comprises 13 residues. V was pared by 7 bases and J by 3 bases, with 4 bases of the junction left unmatched. Germline CDR1 MDHEN, CDR2 SYDVKM. The CDR3 loop is CASTLTGGYEQYF. CDR3 bases: TGTGCCAGCACCCTGACAGGGGGCTACGAGCAGTACTTC.

V gene TRBV5-8 combines with J gene TRBJ1-1; D remains unclear. Trimming left V 5 bases short and J 3 bases short, with 11 bases between. The germline V gene has CDR1 SGHTS and CDR2 YDEGEE. The CDR3 has 13 residues. CDR3 region: CASREHGDTEAFF. The CDR3, as DNA: TGTGCCAGCAGGGAACACGGGGACACTGAAGCTTTCTTT.

CDR3 nucleotides: TGTGCCGCGGGGTCTGGCGAGACCCAGTACTTC. The encoded protein is CAAGSGETQYF. The chain has TRBV24-1 and TRBJ2-5, with D perhaps TRBD2 (6 bases). The CDR3 length is 11 residues. V lost 12 bases, J lost 5 bases, and 12 bases lay in between. CDR1 and CDR2 (germline): KGHDR, SFDVKD.

The rearrangement uses TRBV6-2 or TRBV6-3 and TRBJ1-1; D is possibly TRBD1 (5 bases). The CDR3 has 14 amino acids. Per germline, CDR1 MNHEY and CDR2 SVGEGT. The V gene lost 0 bases and the J gene lost 5 bases, with 10 bases spanning the gap. The CDR3, as DNA: TGTGCCAGCAGTTACTCTGGGGGTAGGACTGAAGCTTTCTTT. It specifies CASSYSGGRTEAFF.

Notes on this clone: The sample has other DNA sequences that encode this CDR3 too. The chain combines TRBV4-1 with TRBJ1-1, with D hard to call. Germline V gene lookup returns CDR1 MGHRA and CDR2 YSYEKL. The V gene lost 1 base and the J gene lost 0 bases, with 9 bases spanning the gap. The CDR3 runs to 15 residues. The CDR3 DNA reads TGCGCCAGCAGCCAAGTGGGCCGTCTGAACACTGAAGCTTTCTTT. It specifies CASSQVGRLNTEAFF.

This chain joins TRBV25-1 and TRBJ1-5; the D is unclear. The CDR3 spans 14 residues. Germline V gene sequence: CDR1 MGHDK, CDR2 SYGVNS. The V and J ends lost 8 bases and 7 bases respectively, with 18 bases between them. The CDR3 sequence: CASHQRRAFQPQHF. The CDR3 bases are TGTGCCAGCCACCAGCGGCGAGCATTCCAGCCCCAGCATTTT.

The rearrangement uses TRBV2 and TRBJ1-2, with D possibly TRBD1 on 5 matching bases. CDR3 length: 13 amino acids. CDR1 is SNHLY and CDR2 is FYNNEI in the germline V gene. The V end lost 4 bases, the J end lost 6 bases, and 12 bases lay between the germline ends. In nucleotides, the CDR3 is TGTGCCAGCAGTGCCACAGGTGGCGATGGCTACACCTTC. Amino acids: CASSATGGDGYTF.

This chain joins TRBV12-5 and TRBJ1-1; D call uncertain. Germline V lookup: CDR1 LGHNT, CDR2 FRNRAP. The ends were cut back, 5 bases at V and 10 bases at J, with 14 bases in the middle. CDR3 length equals 12 residues. In nucleotides, the CDR3 is TGTGCTAGTGGTCCGACGAACTCAGGAGCTTTCTTT. Protein product: CASGPTNSGAFF.

This clone was seen a single time. V is TRBV18 and J is TRBJ2-5; D is perhaps TRBD2 (6 bases). V was pared by 0 bases and J by 6 bases, with 14 bases between. This CDR3 is 15 amino acids long. Germline assignment: CDR1 KGHSH and CDR2 LQKENI. The CDR3 reads CASSPPEGLRKTQYF. In DNA form, the CDR3 reads TGTGCCAGCTCACCACCGGAGGGGTTACGGAAGACCCAGTACTTC.

The genes are TRBV11-2 and TRBJ2-3, with 10 bases matching TRBD2. This CDR3 has 15 residues. Germline loops: CDR1 SGHAT, CDR2 FQNNGV. V lost 5 bases and J lost 2; bases outside the gene matches: 4. The chain's CDR3 is CASSGSGRNTDTQYF. The CDR3 bases are TGTGCCAGCAGCGGTAGCGGGAGGAACACAGATACGCAGTATTTT.

This clone was detected ten times or more. This chain joins TRBV21-1 and TRBJ1-4; TRBD1 reflects the table's D call only, with no check against the DNA. TRBV21-1 is classified as a pseudogene. This CDR3 is 11 amino acids long. The CDR3 nucleotides read TGTGCCAGCGGCTCAGATGAAAAACTGTTTTTT. It codes for CASGSDEKLFF.